Reported below is one TCR beta chain. Its specificity is unknown. This specimen belongs to a study of lymphopenia after photon versus proton radiotherapy. Regarding the study as a whole: Authors raise, but do not show, better survival with proton therapy. Post-nadir diversity loss with photons came from oligoclonal expansion, particularly CD8+ Temra cells. Photon-treated patients lost naive T cells and TCR diversity; proton-treated stayed stable.

V shed 0 bases and J 2 bases; nucleotides not matched to a gene: 2. The germline V gene has CDR1 LNHNV and CDR2 YYDKDF (reference sequence). CDR3 length: 15 residues. The assay was immunoSEQ multiplex PCR, and TCRdb's table has in-frame clones only and misses some. The sample includes some 41,000 clones, 86% of them seen just once. The chain joins TRBV15 to TRBJ2-7, with 9 nucleotides matching TRBD2. This sequence was found in a woman in her 70s with pancreatic cancer. Some clones in this sample may be carry-over from other donors' samples. Sequences were derived from peripheral blood, sampled from a patient treated with proton-based radiotherapy. For the CDR3, the DNA is TGTGCCACCAGCAGAGAGGCTAGCGGGACCTACGAGCAGTACTTC. It is translated as CATSREASGTYEQYF.